The 2 T cell receptor beta chains reported below all come from one sample, sequenced in a study of technical replicates of blood from several donors. Here immunoSEQ multiplex PCR was the method, and the copy in TCRdb shows in-frame clones only, minus some. Here the sample spans about 12,000 clones, 85% to 95% being singletons. Sequenced: PBMCs. The receptors originated from a human donor in good health.

The chain recombines TRBV7-2 with TRBJ2-7; 12 bases map to TRBD2. CDR1 is SGHTA and CDR2 is FQGNSA in the germline V gene. Trimming removed 3 bases from V and 5 bases from J; junction bases left unmatched: 2. CDR3 length: 14 residues. The CDR3 nucleotides read TGTGCCAGCAGCTTCAGACTAGCGGGAGACGAGCAGTACTTC. Protein sequence: CASSFRLAGDEQYF.

The chain links TRBV11-2 to TRBJ2-7; 9 bases map to TRBD1. Germline V lookup: CDR1 SGHAT, CDR2 FQNNGV. V lost 5 bases to trimming and J lost 9 bases; unmatched junction nucleotides: 8. The CDR3 has 13 residues. CDR3 sequence: CASSHPGTGRQYF. The CDR3 nucleotides read TGTGCCAGCAGCCATCCCGGGACAGGGCGGCAGTACTTC.